This TCR beta chain was recovered during a study of cytomegalovirus exposure and HLA in healthy donors. Losses at the gene ends were 1 base for V and 1 base for J; bases not matched to a gene: 9. Germline assignment: CDR1 SGHAT and CDR2 FQNNGV. The CDR3 is 17 amino acids. Only a few counts were recorded for this clone. What it binds is not known. The PCR contained 60 Vbeta and 13 Jbeta primers. Sequencing used immunoSEQ multiplex PCR; TCRdb keeps in-frame clones, though not all of them. The table records 150,000 to 200,000 clones, more than 80% of them present only once. Findings and limits, study-wide: Per a prior analysis, the majority of TCR beta V segments were productive roughly 87% or roughly 30% of the time. Later examination showed HLA-associated TCR beta chains had greater clonal expansion than equally common others.

The chain couples TRBV11-2 to TRBJ1-1, with 7 positions matching TRBD1. This TCR derives from a boy younger than 18 in good health and CMV-seronegative. Sequences were obtained from PBMCs. This CDR3 is CASSLAEGAATNTEAFF. The CDR3 DNA follows: TGTGCCAGCAGCTTAGCGGAGGGGGCGGCGACGAACACTGAAGCTTTCTTT.